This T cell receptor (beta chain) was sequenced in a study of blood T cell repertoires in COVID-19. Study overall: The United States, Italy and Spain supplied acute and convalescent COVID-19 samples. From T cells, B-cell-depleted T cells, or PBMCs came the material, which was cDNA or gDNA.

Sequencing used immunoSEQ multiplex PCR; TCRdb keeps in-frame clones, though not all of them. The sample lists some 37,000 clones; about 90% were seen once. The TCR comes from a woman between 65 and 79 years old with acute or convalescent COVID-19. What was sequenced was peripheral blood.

The CDR3 protein is CASSHPQGSASTDTQYF. Written as DNA, the CDR3 is TGTGCCAGCAGTCATCCCCAGGGGTCCGCTAGCACAGATACGCAGTATTTT. The chain uses TRBV5-6 and TRBJ2-3; D perhaps matches TRBD1 (6 bases). CDR1 and CDR2 from the germline V gene are SGHDT and YYEEEE. There are 17 residues in the CDR3. Trimming took 5 bases from V and 0 from J, leaving 19 bases between them.